The 21 T cell receptor beta chains listed next were all sequenced from one sample in a study of molecular identifiers for immune sequencing clone quantification. Each CDR3 protein is one row after TCRdb ran MiXCR on the PCR reads. The repertoire holds about 320,000 distinct CDR3 sequences, with 20% to 25% as singletons. The sequenced sample consisted of naive CD8+ T cells from blood, with Jurkat cell RNA spiked in. Subset indicated: FACS-sorted CD8+CD4-CCR7+CD45RA+ naive T cells. Every receptor here comes from a human donor in good health. Some libraries in this study had Jurkat cell RNA spiked in.

This clonotype was observed at least ten times. J is TRBJ1-1 and V is TRBV30; D not resolved. The CDR3 runs 13 residues. The germline gives CDR1 GTSNPN, CDR2 SVGIG (reference sequence). The V gene lost 0 bases and the J gene lost 0 bases, with 5 bases spanning the gap. CDR3: CAWSVQMNTEAFF. CDR3 bases: TGTGCCTGGAGTGTACAGATGAACACTGAAGCTTTCTTT.

This clonotype was picked up many times. The rearrangement joins TRBV7-9 to TRBJ1-2; 11 bases map to TRBD1. Germline V gene lookup returns CDR1 SEHNR and CDR2 FQNEAQ (reference sequence). The CDR3 runs to 15 residues. After removal of 3 bases from V and 2 bases from J, the junction contained 2 bases not matched to a gene. CDR3 in DNA: TGTGCCAGCAGCTTGGGACAGGGGGAGAACTATGGCTACACCTTC. Its protein product is CASSLGQGENYGYTF.

This clonotype was detected only a few times. The gene calls are TRBV7-9 and TRBJ2-5; 8 nucleotides agree with TRBD1. The CDR3 extends over 17 amino acids. The ends lost 5 bases at V and 4 bases at J; junction bases unmatched: 15. CDR1 SEHNR and CDR2 FQNEAQ come from the germline V gene (reference sequence). This CDR3 is CASSRRPLTGVRETQYF. Written as DNA, the CDR3 is TGTGCCAGCAGCCGGAGACCGTTGACAGGGGTCAGAGAGACCCAGTACTTC. The complete variable domain, with remaining parts taken from reference TRBV7-9 and TRBJ2-5, reads DTGVSQNPRHKITKRGQNVTFRCDPISEHNRLYWYRQTLGQGPEFLTYFQNEAQLEKSRLLSDRFSAERPKGSFSTLEIQRTEQGDSAMYLCASSRRPLTGVRETQYFGPGTRLLVL.

This clonotype was picked up a small number of times. This chain joins TRBV20-1 and TRBJ2-7, with D possibly matching TRBD1 (6 bases). The CDR3 consists of 17 residues. V shed 2 bases and J shed 3 bases, with 23 bases lying between them. Germline CDR1 DFQATT, CDR2 SNEGSKA (reference sequence). CDR3 DNA: TGCAGTGCTAGACTCCTACTTCCGGGACACGAGGTCTACGAGCAGTACTTC. Encoded protein: CSARLLLPGHEVYEQYF.

This clonotype appeared many times. The CDR3 nucleotides are TGTGCCTGGAGTGTGACGGATTACTACGAGCAGTACTTC. Residues: CAWSVTDYYEQYF. V and J are TRBV30 and TRBJ2-7; D not certain. The CDR3 contains 13 residues. From germline, CDR1 is GTSNPN and CDR2 SVGIG (reference sequence). Trimming removed 0 bases at V and 3 bases at J, with 9 bases between.

This clonotype was found many times. This chain connects TRBV12-3 or TRBV12-4 to TRBJ2-5, with TRBD2 as a possible D gene (6 bases). V lost 1 base to trimming and J lost 4 bases, with 10 bases between them. The CDR3 consists of 14 residues. The CDR3 nucleotides are TGTGCCAGCAGTTTAGTACTAGCAGGAGAGACCCAGTACTTC. This codes for CASSLVLAGETQYF.

This clonotype was seen more than once but under ten times. This likely comes from a read error, as the CDR3 has no conserved phenylalanine or tryptophan at its end. V is TRBV6-1 and J is TRBJ2-1; unclear D gene. The CDR3 is 15 amino acids. Germline lookup yields CDR1 MNHNS and CDR2 SASEGT. V was pared by 6 bases and J by 0 bases, with 12 bases between. CDR3: CASSVDKTSYNEQFL. The CDR3 nucleotides read TGTGCCAGCAGCGTTGACAAGACCTCCTACAATGAGCAGTTCCTC.

The chain combines TRBV4-3 with TRBJ2-7; D unresolved. V dropped 0 bases and J dropped 3 bases, with 6 bases sitting between them. Per the germline V gene, CDR1 is LGHNA and CDR2 is YSLEER. The CDR3 covers 13 residues. In nucleotides, the CDR3 is TGCGCCAGCAGCCAAGATACGATCTACGAGCAGTACTTC. Protein: CASSQDTIYEQYF.

This chain links TRBV6-1 with TRBJ1-3, with D possibly being TRBD1 (5 bases). The V gene lost 5 bases and the J gene lost 2 bases, with 10 bases spanning the gap. This CDR3 comprises 14 residues. The V gene's germline CDR1 is MNHNS and CDR2 SASEGT. The CDR3 here is CASSHQGPGNTIYF. Written as DNA, the CDR3 is TGTGCCAGCAGTCATCAGGGTCCTGGAAACACCATATATTTT.

In this sample, this clonotype turned up many times. The V and J genes are TRBV4-1 and TRBJ1-5, with a weak D call TRBD1 (6 bases). The length of the CDR3 is 14 residues. Germline V gives CDR1 MGHRA, CDR2 YSYEKL. The V and J ends lost 5 bases and 0 bases respectively, with 8 bases between them. The DNA of the CDR3 is TGCGCCAGCAGCTTGGACAGTAGCAATCAGCCCCAGCATTTT. Translating it yields CASSLDSSNQPQHF.

This clonotype has at least ten counts. The rearrangement links TRBV29-1 to TRBJ2-3; D may be TRBD2 (6 bases). Trimming took off 4 bases at V and 0 bases at J, with 11 bases between the two ends. The germline V gene has CDR1 SQVTM and CDR2 ANQGSEA. This CDR3 comprises 14 residues. The CDR3: CSVGFAGSTDTQYF. The DNA of the CDR3 is TGCAGCGTTGGGTTTGCGGGGAGCACAGATACGCAGTATTTT.

Concerning this clonotype itself: A much more abundant neighbour one base away suggests this may be a read error. V gene TRBV7-9 combines with J gene TRBJ2-1, with 8 bases aligning to TRBD2. The CDR3 spans 17 residues. Germline V gene lookup returns CDR1 SEHNR and CDR2 FQNEAQ (reference sequence). CDR3 protein: CARSLISGRASGNEQFF. In DNA, the CDR3 is TGTGCCAGAAGCTTAATTTCCGGGAGGGCGTCGGGGAATGAGCAGTTCTTC.

This clonotype was seen repeatedly, ten times or more. The J gene is TRBJ2-7, the V gene TRBV20-1; D is ambiguous. CDR3 length equals 12 residues. The ends were cut back, 2 bases at V and 1 base at J, with 6 bases in the middle. Germline CDR1 reads DFQATT; CDR2 reads SNEGSKA (reference sequence). For the CDR3, the DNA is TGCAGTGCTAGACAGGAATCCTACGAGCAGTACTTC. Translating it yields CSARQESYEQYF.

The chain uses TRBV2 and TRBJ2-6; 8 nucleotides line up with TRBD2. CDR1 is SNHLY, CDR2 FYNNEI, per germline. The ends lost 8 bases at V and 4 bases at J; junction bases unmatched: 16. This CDR3 comprises 18 residues. The CDR3 protein is CASHRPGRGASGANVLTF. CDR3 DNA sequence: TGTGCCAGCCACCGCCCTGGGCGGGGGGCTAGCGGGGCCAACGTCCTGACTTTC.

Comments on this clonotype: Possible read error: a much larger clone is one base away. The chain combines TRBV6-2 or TRBV6-3 with TRBJ2-3; D uncertain. The CDR3 length is 14 residues. Trimming removed 8 bases from V and 3 bases from J, with 15 bases in between. From germline, CDR1 is MNHEY and CDR2 SVGEGT. This CDR3 is CASGPLGMTDTQYF. The DNA for the CDR3 is TGTGCCAGCGGACCCTTGGGGATGACAGATACGCAGTATTTT.

Turning to this clonotype: A much larger clone is a single base away; this may be a read error. The chain carries TRBV20-1 and TRBJ2-5; D is possibly TRBD1 (6 bases). The germline V and J ends were trimmed by 0 bases and 2 bases, with 22 bases remaining between them. Germline assignment: CDR1 DFQATT and CDR2 SNEGSKA (reference sequence). The CDR3 consists of 18 residues. CDR3 sequence (DNA): TGCAGTGCTAGAGATTTCCGGACACCGGGACAACTACAAGAGACCCAGTACTTC. Translating it yields CSARDFRTPGQLQETQYF.

About this clonotype itself: A much larger clone sits a single nucleotide away, making a read error possible. This rearrangement joins TRBV3-1 to TRBJ1-1; weak D call: TRBD1 (5 bases). V lost 4 bases and J 1 base, leaving 19 bases between the germline ends. Germline assignment: CDR1 LGHDT and CDR2 YNNKEL (reference sequence). The CDR3 extends over 17 amino acids. CDR3 nucleotide sequence: TGTGCCAGCAGCCCAAGGGCGGATCAGGGCCCGAACACTGAAGCTTTCTTT. Protein sequence: CASSPRADQGPNTEAFF.

The sample holds a few counts of this clonotype. The V call is TRBV6-2 or TRBV6-3, the J call TRBJ2-2; TRBD1 is a possible D gene (6 bases). The germline V gene encodes CDR1 MNHEY and CDR2 SVGEGT. Trimming shortened V by 8 bases and J by 0 bases, and 16 bases separated the two germline ends. The CDR3 consists of 16 residues. The CDR3 reads CASLRDGQTNTGELFF. Written as DNA, the CDR3 is TGTGCCAGCTTAAGGGACGGACAGACGAACACCGGGGAGCTGTTTTTT.

With respect to this clonotype: A much larger clone lies one base from this, so it may be a read error. V gene TRBV5-3 combines with J gene TRBJ2-2, with D perhaps matching TRBD1 (5 bases). TRBV5-3 is an ORF, with its function uncertain. This CDR3 has 14 residues. The CDR3 here is CASSFWGAAGELFF. CDR3 DNA: TGTGCCAGCAGCTTCTGGGGCGCGGCCGGGGAGCTGTTTTTT.

This clonotype was detected a few times. The chain has TRBV20-1 and TRBJ2-7; D unresolved. The V end lost 3 bases, the J end lost 6 bases, and 12 bases lay between the germline ends. CDR1 and CDR2 (germline): DFQATT, SNEGSKA (reference sequence). The length of the CDR3 is 12 residues. The CDR3 is CSARGFPIEQYF. Written as DNA, the CDR3 is TGCAGTGCTAGGGGCTTTCCCATCGAGCAGTACTTC.

In this sample, this clonotype turned up many times. This rearrangement joins TRBV4-1 to TRBJ1-1; a weak D match, TRBD1 (6 bases). Trimming stripped 3 bases from V and 4 bases from J, with 12 bases between. The CDR3 runs 14 residues. From germline, CDR1 is MGHRA and CDR2 YSYEKL. CDR3 in amino acids: CASSHQQGSTEAFF. The CDR3 DNA reads TGCGCCAGCAGCCACCAACAGGGTAGCACTGAAGCTTTCTTT.